What follows is one TCR beta chain and its context. Its specificity is not known. The CDR3 covers 14 residues. The V segment lost 4 bases and the J segment 4 bases; nucleotides outside the gene matches: 7. Germline loops: CDR1 MGHDK, CDR2 SYGVNS. Method: immunoSEQ multiplex PCR; TCRdb's copy keeps in-frame clones and lacks some. In the table there are fewer than 25,000 clones, roughly 70% of which are singletons. The data belong to a study of PD-1 blockade in classical Hodgkin lymphoma. Each of the patients experienced relapse following autologous stem cell transplantation, and their brentuximab vedotin exposure differed. Study-wide findings and caveats: Complete responders' baseline diversity resembled that of newly diagnosed patients.

The V call is TRBV25-1, the J call TRBJ2-7; 7 nucleotides line up with TRBD1. Sequences were derived from peripheral blood mononuclear cells (PBMCs), sampled at baseline. The sequence came from a human donor with classical Hodgkin lymphoma. Here the CDR3 DNA reads TGTGCCAGCAGTGGGGACAGTCTCGGGTACGAGCAGTACTTC. It specifies CASSGDSLGYEQYF.